This T cell receptor (beta chain) was sequenced for a study of shared clonotypes between healthy human individuals. Profiling relied on immunoSEQ multiplex PCR, and the TCRdb table lists in-frame clones only, not all of them. The sample has some 1,100,000 clones, around three quarters seen once; the top ten hold more than 0.45%. The CDR3 is made up of 16 amino acids. V lost 4 bases, J lost 0 bases, and 18 bases lay in between. Germline values: CDR1 GTSNPN, CDR2 SVGIG (reference sequence). This clonotype was obtained from a man aged 18 to 35 in good health. Some clones in this sample may be carry-over from other donors' samples. V gene TRBV30 combines with J gene TRBJ1-2; D unresolved. Material for sequencing was memory CD4+ T cells from PBMCs. Documented subset: CD45RA-negative fraction. CDR3 nucleotides: TGTGCCTGGATGAGTGGTCTTACACGATCTAACTATGGCTACACCTTC. Translation gives CAWMSGLTRSNYGYTF.